This TCR beta chain is from a study of blood T cell repertoires in COVID-19 (dated by TCRdb to the early 2020s). Broadly, across the study: The collaborator samples originated in the United States, Italy and Spain and spanned the acute and convalescent phases of COVID-19. The samples were drawn from two sources: the first 160 participants of the ongoing ImmuneRACE study, and 950 to 1,500 subjects contributed by 6 global collaborators. The material from the prospective study consisted of cDNA or gDNA derived from T cells, B-cell-depleted T cells, or PBMCs. The sample metadata nearly always contained a de-identified subject ID, COVID-19 status, age in years and sex. HLA class I and class II types, where available, came from metadata supplied by the sample provider rather than from assay-based typing. A freely available public database, intended as a resource for researchers studying the immune response to SARS-CoV-2, is where the repertoires were released. The dataset comprised deeply sampled blood TCRbeta repertoires from subjects exposed to, actively infected with, or recovered from COVID-19. Broad study findings and their caveats: The quantity of clinical and demographic metadata differed by source and by participant and was supplied without curation.

Participants in the prospective study were enrolled through a virtual design, were aged about 18 to 100 years, and lived in approximately 25 United States geographic areas. In the prospective study, participants were assigned to cohorts based on the clinical history participants reported in a screening survey and a study questionnaire. For ImmuneRACE Cohort 3, a participant was defined as recovered based on two consecutive negative NP/OP PCR tests, clearance by a healthcare professional, or resolution of symptoms. In the prospective study, whole blood, serum and a nasopharyngeal or oropharyngeal swab were collected from each participant by mobile phlebotomists. Additional blood draws and questionnaires over an approximately two-month period could optionally be provided by prospective study participants. Blood samples from the prospective study were shipped frozen or at room temperature prior to DNA extraction.

TCRbeta CDR3 regions were amplified from genomic DNA by means of the immunoSEQ Assay, a bias-controlled multiplex PCR. Per the source publication's procedure: Within the assay, amplification of reference gene primers was used to estimate how many nucleated cells each sample contained. To quantify the absolute abundance of each unique TCRbeta CDR3 rearrangement, sequence reads were collapsed and filtered. For each sample, productive Simpson clonality was calculated as the square root of Simpson's diversity index over productive rearrangements. The source is immuneACCESS, and TCRdb retained only in-frame sequences with V and J called. Part of the clones is not carried over; for the studies checked, unresolved V genes explain less than half of this, and the remainder is unexplained. The V and J calls and clone size come from that table; D and trimming were worked out from the DNA. The sample includes approximately 170,000 clones, with 89% observed a single time. About 0.77% of the sample rests with the top ten.

About this clone itself: The specificity of this receptor is unknown. The record has no base qualities; no much larger clone is one base away.

Trimming removed 11 bases from V and 1 base from J, leaving 13 bases between the germline ends. The CDR3 starts with the cysteine, ends with the phenylalanine, and has 13 residues. The CDR3 DNA has 39 bases and is translated from base 1. CDR1 and CDR2 were assigned from the germline V gene as KGHDR and SFDVKD. Sequenced sample: PBMCs or T cells enriched from blood (not recorded which). The rearranged segments are TRBV24-1 and TRBJ2-5, with the D gene not clear enough to name. The clonotype was recovered from a woman between 18 and 29 years old who had recovered from COVID-19. The DNA sequence is TGTGCCAACAGACGGCGGATCCAAGAGACCCAGTACTTC. The resulting protein is CANRRRIQETQYF.